This T cell receptor (beta chain) was identified in a study of T cells in localized non-small cell lung cancer. Trimming took 4 bases from V and 6 from J, leaving 10 bases between them. Germline CDR1 and CDR2: WNHNN and SYGVQD (reference sequence). The CDR3 length is 13 residues. Sequencing was performed with immunoSEQ multiplex PCR; in TCRdb, only in-frame clones are kept and a portion is missing. The sample yields about 130,000 clones, around 90% seen once. The chain combines TRBV10-1 with TRBJ1-5; no clear D gene. Source: peripheral blood, taken before any cancer treatment. This receptor was taken from a female donor of 60 years or more with stage I lung adenocarcinoma. This chain's CDR3 is CASSVGVGQPQHF. CDR3 DNA sequence: TGCGCCAGCAGTGTTGGGGTTGGTCAGCCCCAGCATTTT.